This T cell receptor beta chain was recovered during a study of regulatory T cells in long-lasting Graves disease (dated by TCRdb to the early 2020s). With respect to the entire study: Antithyroid drugs had been taken for less than 3 months by newly diagnosed Graves' disease patients. A total of around 35 samples were covered by TCR sequencing, comprising roughly 13 persistent and roughly 20 newly diagnosed Graves' disease patients. Persistent Graves' disease patients were compared with newly diagnosed Graves' disease patients by peripheral blood TCR sequencing and RNA sequencing. The study was conducted in China and was registered as a clinical trial. General conclusions and limits of the study: Persistent disease showed preferential use of TRBV28, TRBJ1-2 and TRBJ2-5, whereas newly diagnosed disease favored TRBV20-1 and TRBJ2-1. Lower TCR Shannon entropy and fewer highly expanded clones were observed in persistent Graves' disease patients than in newly diagnosed patients, which suggested clonal expansion. The small sample size was acknowledged by the authors as a limitation that may reduce accuracy. Because the primary lesion, thyroid tissue, could not be accessed, the study looked at peripheral blood alone. Patients with persistent disease shared more public clonotypes (around 3,000) than newly diagnosed patients did (about 970). Sequencing and analysis were limited to the TCR beta chain.

This clonotype was recorded at least ten times. Its binding antigen is unknown. No base quality information exists; no much larger clone differs at one position. According to the study, the label for this sample's time point signals: newly diagnosed GD, antithyroid drugs for less than 3 months. For both TCR sequencing and RNA sequencing, RNA was extracted from PBMCs using TRIzol. The diagnosis of Graves' disease was made according to American Thyroid Association guidelines. Patients were recruited from an endocrinology department in Xi'an, China. From each patient, around 9 milliliters of peripheral blood was collected into an EDTA anticoagulant tube. Ficoll Paque Plus density gradient separation was used to isolate PBMCs, and no further T cell sorting was done. An Agilent 2100 Bioanalyzer and agarose gel were used to check RNA quality, while a NanoDrop 2000 measured RNA concentration. The receptor library was made with multiplex PCR. The sequencer listed for this sample is Illumina HiSeq 4000. To build TCR beta libraries, CDR3 regions were amplified by Arm-PCR using iRepertoire HTBI primers. Before sequencing, the PCR products underwent gel purification. As for the original processing: Gene usage analysis of CDR3 amino acid clonotypes relied on the roughly 60 TRBV and more than twelve TRBJ segments identified across samples. Filtered high-quality paired reads were merged into contigs using COPE and FqMerger. BLAST was used to align contigs to IMGT TRBV, TRBD and TRBJ reference genes, with CDR3 defined following IMGT. Clonotypes above 0.1% frequency were classified as highly expanded clones. Shannon entropy was used to measure repertoire diversity, and the Gini coefficient was used to measure V-J evenness. A clonotype was considered public if more than one individual shared it. Through fastp at Q25 and MiXCR, TCRdb rebuilt clones from the public reads, retaining in-frame beta chains. Rows matching on CDR3 protein sequence are summarized as one entry with the most common DNA and genes. None of the V and J calls come from the authors' own analysis; TCRdb made them. The sample profile shows about 500,000 distinct CDR3 sequences; approximately 12% of them were found once. Of the sample, 8.9% is held by the ten largest clones.

Its CDR3 holds 13 amino acids, cysteine through phenylalanine. CDR3 DNA is the only sequence kept; it has 39 bases, read in frame from the first base. Cut back by 3 bases and 4 bases, the V and J ends lie 9 bases apart. The germline V gene encodes CDR1 SGHVS and CDR2 FQNEAQ. The same specimen was also included in a second study, on T cells in Graves' hyperthyroidism and ophthalmopathy. The second study's authors report: A patient counted as having stable Graves' hyperthyroidism if no progression to ophthalmopathy occurred over 18 months of follow-up. Hyperthyroidism patients were newly diagnosed, with disease duration under 2 months, and aged 18 to 65 years. Any patient with an uncontrolled infection, another autoimmune disease, pregnancy or lactation was excluded. Diagnoses were established on the basis of clinical symptoms, serum thyroxine and TRAb, thyroid ultrasound, and orbital computed tomography. For the first round of RT-PCR on the TCR CDR3, the HTBI primer set was used together with the Qiagen OneStep RT-PCR kit. Most expanded thyroid clonotypes (frequency above 0.001) were also detected in blood, a finding suggesting that blood repertoires may reflect thyroid immune responses. In cross-validation, a model built on a 13 V-J signature told ophthalmopathy apart from stable hyperthyroidism with roughly 87% sensitivity and approximately 81% specificity, and in testing the same model reached 80%/75%. In validation, progression to ophthalmopathy was predicted by the model with 55% to 71% sensitivity and roughly 76% specificity, a median of about 6.4 months before onset. TCR V-J signatures able to tell the groups apart were searched for in a discovery cohort of approximately 95 patients, of whom 43 had Graves' ophthalmopathy and some 60 had stable Graves' hyperthyroidism. Prospective prediction of ophthalmopathy was tested in an independent validation cohort of under 20 hyperthyroidism patients and 15 to 17 patients who later progressed to ophthalmopathy. The approximately 100 discovery patients were randomly split 7:3 into training and test sets. Thyroid tissue and blood T-cell repertoires from about six Graves' hyperthyroidism patients were also compared in the study. Once sampling was done, hyperthyroidism patients were given methimazole at a starting dose of 30 mg daily, whereas ophthalmopathy patients were given high-dose intravenous methylprednisolone. Libraries were constructed in a second round of multiplex PCR, after which size selection and purification were performed. Libraries were sequenced paired-end with 100 bp reads on an Illumina HiSeq2000. SOAPnuke was used to process the raw data, removing reads that contained adapters or uncalled bases, had a mean Phred below 15, or lacked an exact match to the constant primer or identifier. COPE v1.2.5 was used to merge high-quality paired reads, and clonotypes were defined as unique nucleotide sequences. MiTCR v1.1 was used to align the clonotypes against IMGT TRBV, TRBD and TRBJ reference segments. The analysis included only V-J combinations with a frequency above 0.0001, which together covered about 99% of the repertoires. A TCS score was defined as the ratio of F50 (clonal expansion) to E x V (chaos), with BLOSUM62-based TCRdist applied between CDR3 peptides within each V-J. Welch's t-statistics and random forest reduced 450 to 600 V-J features to roughly 13, which were used in a naive Bayes classifier (R e1071). No statistical method was used to fix the sample size in advance, and group allocation was not hidden from the investigators. The paper describes TCR Vbeta CDR3 sequencing of 120 to 150 peripheral blood samples, made up of 43 ophthalmopathy patients, roughly 75 hyperthyroidism patients and roughly 17 progressor patients.

Here the chain combines TRBV7-8 and TRBJ1-2; the D gene identity is not certain. The sequencing used peripheral blood mononuclear cells (PBMCs), collected at new diagnosis, from a patient treated with antithyroid drugs. The source of this sequence is a young woman with Graves disease. Donor details come from another sample of the same person, matched by shared clones. CDR3 sequence: CASSFELSYGYTF. The DNA is TGTGCCAGCAGCTTCGAGCTTAGCTATGGCTACACCTTC.